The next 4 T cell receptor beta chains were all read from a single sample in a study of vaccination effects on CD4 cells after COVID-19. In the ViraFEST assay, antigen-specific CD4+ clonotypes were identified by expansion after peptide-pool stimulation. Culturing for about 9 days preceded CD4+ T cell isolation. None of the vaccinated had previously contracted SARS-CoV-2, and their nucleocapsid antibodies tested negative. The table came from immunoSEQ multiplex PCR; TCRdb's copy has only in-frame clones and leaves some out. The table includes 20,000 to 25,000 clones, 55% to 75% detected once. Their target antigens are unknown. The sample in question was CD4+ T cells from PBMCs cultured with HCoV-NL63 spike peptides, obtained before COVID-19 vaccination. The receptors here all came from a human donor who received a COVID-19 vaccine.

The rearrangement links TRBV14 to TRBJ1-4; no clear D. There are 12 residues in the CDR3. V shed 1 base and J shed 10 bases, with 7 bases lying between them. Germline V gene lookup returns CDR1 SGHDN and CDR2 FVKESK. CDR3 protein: CASSQVTGKLFF. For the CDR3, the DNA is TGTGCCAGCAGCCAAGTAACCGGAAAACTGTTTTTT.

For the CDR3, the DNA is TGTGCCAGCAGCAAGGGGACAGGGGGGCACGAAGTGGGGATTAGCAATCAGCCCCAGCATTTT. This gives the protein CASSKGTGGHEVGISNQPQHF. The rearrangement links TRBV21-1 to TRBJ1-5; the table's TRBD1 call for D was not verified on the DNA. TRBV21-1 is listed as a pseudogene. The CDR3 has 21 residues.

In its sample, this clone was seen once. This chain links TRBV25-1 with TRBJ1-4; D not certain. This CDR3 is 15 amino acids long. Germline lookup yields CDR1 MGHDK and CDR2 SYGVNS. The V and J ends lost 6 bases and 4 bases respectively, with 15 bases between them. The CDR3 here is CASSDTSRGNEKLFF. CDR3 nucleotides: TGTGCCAGCAGCGATACCTCCCGGGGTAATGAAAAACTGTTTTTT.

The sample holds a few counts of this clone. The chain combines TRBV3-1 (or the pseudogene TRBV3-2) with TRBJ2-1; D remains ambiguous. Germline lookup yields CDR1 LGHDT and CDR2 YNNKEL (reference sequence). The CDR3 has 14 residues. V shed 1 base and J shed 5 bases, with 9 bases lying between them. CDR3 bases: TGTGCCAGCAGCCAAGTGTGGCCGCACAATGAGCAGTTCTTC. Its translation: CASSQVWPHNEQFF.